Sequencing of this T cell receptor (beta chain) was carried out in a study of T cell responses to AZD1222 COVID-19 vaccine. V lost 3 bases, J lost 7 bases, and 8 bases stayed unmatched. Per the germline V gene, CDR1 is MDHEN and CDR2 is SYDVKM. The length of the CDR3 is 15 residues. Data came from immunoSEQ multiplex PCR; TCRdb stores just in-frame clones and leaves some out. The sample holds approximately 190,000 clones, more than 75% seen once. Study-level results: Among spike-specific TCRs, nearly half reportedly target unmutated variant regions. Repertoire sampling occurred only after the peak T cell response.

Details on this clone: Its antigen remains unidentified.

The source was peripheral blood, collected on day 0 of AZD1222 vaccination. The chain links TRBV28 to TRBJ1-5, with 8 nucleotides matching TRBD1. The sequence came from an adult in good health. The chain's CDR3 is CASSFTQGAVQPQHF. The CDR3 region has the DNA TGTGCCAGCAGTTTCACTCAGGGGGCTGTGCAGCCCCAGCATTTT.